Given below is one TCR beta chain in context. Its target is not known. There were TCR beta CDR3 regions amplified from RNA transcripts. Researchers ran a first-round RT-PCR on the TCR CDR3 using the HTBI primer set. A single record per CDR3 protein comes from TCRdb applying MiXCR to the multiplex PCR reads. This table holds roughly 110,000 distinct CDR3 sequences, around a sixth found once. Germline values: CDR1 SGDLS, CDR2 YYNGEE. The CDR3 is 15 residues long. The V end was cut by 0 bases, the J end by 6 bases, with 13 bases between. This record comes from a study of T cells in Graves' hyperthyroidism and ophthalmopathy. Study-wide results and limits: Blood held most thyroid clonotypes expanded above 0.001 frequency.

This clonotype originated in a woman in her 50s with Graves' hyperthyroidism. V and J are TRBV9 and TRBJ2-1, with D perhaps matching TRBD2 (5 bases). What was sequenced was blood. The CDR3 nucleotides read TGTGCCAGCAGCGTAGGAGGGTCGAATACCAATGAGCAGTTCTTC. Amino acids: CASSVGGSNTNEQFF.